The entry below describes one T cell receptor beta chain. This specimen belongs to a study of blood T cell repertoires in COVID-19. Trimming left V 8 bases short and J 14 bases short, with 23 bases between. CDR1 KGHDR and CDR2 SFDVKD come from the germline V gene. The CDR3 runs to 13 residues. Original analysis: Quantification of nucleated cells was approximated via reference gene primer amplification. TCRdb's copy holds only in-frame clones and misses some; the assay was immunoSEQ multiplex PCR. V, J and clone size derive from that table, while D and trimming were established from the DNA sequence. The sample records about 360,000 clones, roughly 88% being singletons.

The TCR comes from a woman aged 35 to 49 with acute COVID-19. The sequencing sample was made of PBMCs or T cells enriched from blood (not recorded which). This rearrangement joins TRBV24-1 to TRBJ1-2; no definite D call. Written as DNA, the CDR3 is TGTGCCACCATGCGCGGGAAAAAAGGACCCCCAACCTTC. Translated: CATMRGKKGPPTF.